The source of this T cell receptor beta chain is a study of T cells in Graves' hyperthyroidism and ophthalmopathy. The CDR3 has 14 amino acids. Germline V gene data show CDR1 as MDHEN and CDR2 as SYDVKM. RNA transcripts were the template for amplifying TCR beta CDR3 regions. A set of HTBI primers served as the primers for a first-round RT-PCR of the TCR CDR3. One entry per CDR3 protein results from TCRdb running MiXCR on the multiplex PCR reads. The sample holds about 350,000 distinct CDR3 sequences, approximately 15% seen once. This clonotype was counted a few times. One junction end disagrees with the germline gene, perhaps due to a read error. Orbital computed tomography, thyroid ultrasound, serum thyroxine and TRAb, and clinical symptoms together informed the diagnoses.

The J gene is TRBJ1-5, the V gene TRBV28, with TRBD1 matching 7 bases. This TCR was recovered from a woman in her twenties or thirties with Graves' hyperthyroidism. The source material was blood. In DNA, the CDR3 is TGTGCCTGCAGTTTAAGGGGGCGCAATCAGCCCCAGCATTTT. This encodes CACSLRGRNQPQHF. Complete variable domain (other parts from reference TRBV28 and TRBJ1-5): DVKVTQSSRYLVKRTGEKVFLECVQDMDHENMFWYRQDPGLGLRLIYFSYDVKMKEKGDIPEGYSVSREKKERFSLILESASTNQTSMYLCACSLRGRNQPQHFGDGTRLSIL.